A selection of T cell receptor beta chains follows, all from one sample in a study of blood T cells in healthy people across ages. TCRdb reanalysed the 5' RACE reads using MiXCR and keeps one entry per CDR3 protein. The table includes 550,000 to 800,000 distinct CDR3 sequences, 20% to 25% detected once. The sample taken for sequencing was blood. These receptors were taken from a man in his sixties or seventies in good health. Each CDR3 is given with its conserved first and last residue. A D gene is named only where the DNA matches it firmly. The size field is filled for only some rows; it gives once, few, many or a size class.

J gene: TRBJ2-3
V gene: TRBV4-1
clone size: NA
D gene: NA
CDR3 DNA: TGCGCCAGCAGCCAAGGGAAGGGAATCACAGACGATACGCAGTATTTT
CDR3 protein: CASSQGKGITDDTQYF

J gene: TRBJ2-7
V gene: TRBV20-1
clone size: NA
D gene: TRBD1
CDR3 DNA: TGCAGTGCTAGCCAAGCCCGCGGGACAGGCCCCTACGAGCAGTACTTC
CDR3 protein: CSASQARGTGPYEQYF

J gene: TRBJ2-7
V gene: TRBV6-6
clone size: NA
D gene: NA
CDR3 DNA: TGTGCCAGCAGTTCACAAGTAGTTAGCGAGCAGTACTTC
CDR3 protein: CASSSQVVSEQYF

J gene: TRBJ2-2
V gene: TRBV6-6
clone size: NA
D gene: NA
CDR3 DNA: TGTGCCAGCACCGCCCAGGGGGGTTCCGGGGAGCTGTTTTTT
CDR3 protein: CASTAQGGSGELFF

J gene: TRBJ2-3
V gene: TRBV6-5
clone size: NA
D gene: TRBD2
CDR3 DNA: TGTGCCAGCAGTTACGAGGCACTAGCGGGAGGGACAGATACGCAGTATTTT
CDR3 protein: CASSYEALAGGTDTQYF

J gene: TRBJ2-7
V gene: TRBV18
clone size: few
D gene: NA
CDR3 DNA: TGTGCCAGCTCGGCCGGGGGATACTACGAGCAGTACTTC
CDR3 protein: CASSAGGYYEQYF

J gene: TRBJ2-1
V gene: TRBV20-1
clone size: NA
D gene: TRBD1
CDR3 DNA: TGCAGTGCTAGAGAAGGGACAGGGGTCTCCTACAATGAGCAGTTCTTC
CDR3 protein: CSAREGTGVSYNEQFF

J gene: TRBJ2-1
V gene: TRBV6-1
clone size: few
D gene: TRBD2
CDR3 DNA: TGTGCCAGCAGTTCGGCTAGCGGGTACAACAATGAGCAGTTCTTC
CDR3 protein: CASSSASGYNNEQFF

J gene: TRBJ2-2
V gene: TRBV18
clone size: few
D gene: TRBD2
CDR3 DNA: TGTGCCAGCTCACCACAAAGCGGGAGTGTTGGCGGGGAGCTGTTTTTT
CDR3 protein: CASSPQSGSVGGELFF

J gene: TRBJ2-1
V gene: TRBV5-1
clone size: NA
D gene: NA
CDR3 DNA: TGCGCCAGCAGCTTGTCGGCCACCGACAATGAGCAGTTCTTC
CDR3 protein: CASSLSATDNEQFF

J gene: TRBJ2-7
V gene: TRBV7-2
clone size: many
D gene: TRBD2
CDR3 DNA: TGTGCCAGCAGCTTAGATTTACTAGCGGGAAGGGGGGAGCAGTACTTC
CDR3 protein: CASSLDLLAGRGEQYF

J gene: TRBJ2-7
V gene: TRBV28
clone size: few
D gene: TRBD1
CDR3 DNA: TGTGCCAGCAGTTTAATAGGACAGGGGAGGTACGAGCAGTACTTC
CDR3 protein: CASSLIGQGRYEQYF

J gene: TRBJ1-2
V gene: TRBV18
clone size: few
D gene: TRBD1
CDR3 DNA: TGTGCCAGCTCACCAGGCGACAGGGCACTAGCTAACTATGGCTACACCTTC
CDR3 protein: CASSPGDRALANYGYTF

J gene: TRBJ1-1
V gene: TRBV20-1
clone size: few
D gene: NA
CDR3 DNA: TGCAGCTCTCCGGCGAACCTGAACACTGAAGCTTTCTTT
CDR3 protein: CSSPANLNTEAFF

J gene: TRBJ2-7
V gene: TRBV28
clone size: few
D gene: TRBD2
CDR3 DNA: TGTGCCAGCAGGTCTAGCGGGAGGGCCCGGACCTACGAGCAGTACTTC
CDR3 protein: CASRSSGRARTYEQYF

J gene: TRBJ2-5
V gene: TRBV6-2/TRBV6-3
clone size: NA
D gene: TRBD1
CDR3 DNA: TGTGCCAGCAGTTACGACAGGGGGCTTCGCGTGGAGACCCAGTACTTC
CDR3 protein: CASSYDRGLRVETQYF

J gene: TRBJ2-7
V gene: TRBV6-1
clone size: NA
D gene: TRBD1
CDR3 DNA: TGTGCCAGTAAAACCGGGACAGGTCTCTCCGAGCAGTACTTC
CDR3 protein: CASKTGTGLSEQYF

J gene: TRBJ2-5
V gene: TRBV20-1
clone size: few
D gene: TRBD2
CDR3 DNA: TGCAGTGCTAGAAAATTAGCGGGAGAGACCCAGTACTTC
CDR3 protein: CSARKLAGETQYF

J gene: TRBJ2-7
V gene: TRBV10-2
clone size: NA
D gene: NA
CDR3 DNA: TGCGCCAGTCCGGGACATCGCTCCTACGAGCAGTACTTC
CDR3 protein: CASPGHRSYEQYF

J gene: TRBJ2-5
V gene: TRBV2
clone size: NA
D gene: NA
CDR3 DNA: TGTGCCAGCAGTGAAGCTCTCCCGGGTCAAGAGACCCAGTACTTC
CDR3 protein: CASSEALPGQETQYF

J gene: TRBJ2-3
V gene: TRBV7-9
clone size: few
D gene: NA
CDR3 DNA: TGTGCCAGCGGTGGTGGGAGCGGGAGCACAGATACGCAGTATTTT
CDR3 protein: CASGGGSGSTDTQYF

J gene: TRBJ2-7
V gene: TRBV5-1
clone size: many
D gene: NA
CDR3 DNA: TGCGCCAGCAGCTTAACTTCAGGGTCGTCCGAGCAGTACTTC
CDR3 protein: CASSLTSGSSEQYF

J gene: TRBJ2-5
V gene: TRBV12-3/TRBV12-4
clone size: NA
D gene: NA
CDR3 DNA: TGTGCCAGCAGTTCGCTAGCGAGAGGGGGAAAGACCCAGTACTTC
CDR3 protein: CASSSLARGGKTQYF

J gene: TRBJ1-5
V gene: TRBV11-2
clone size: NA
D gene: TRBD1
CDR3 DNA: TGTGCCAGCAGGGGACAGCTCAATCAGCCCCAGCATTTT
CDR3 protein: CASRGQLNQPQHF

J gene: TRBJ1-1
V gene: TRBV18
clone size: few
D gene: NA
CDR3 DNA: TGTGCCAGCACGGACAGCGATTTGAACACTGAAGCTTTCTTT
CDR3 protein: CASTDSDLNTEAFF